These 15 T cell receptor beta chains originate from one sample sequenced in a study of T cell responses to AZD1222 COVID-19 vaccine. Generated by immunoSEQ multiplex PCR, the TCRdb table keeps only in-frame clones and is missing some. The repertoire holds 94,000 or so clones, with approximately 87% as singletons. Sample: peripheral blood, taken on day 0 of AZD1222 vaccination. These receptors all stem from an adult in good health.

This chain uses TRBV7-9 with TRBJ2-7; 7 nucleotides line up with TRBD1. Germline V CDR1 and CDR2: SEHNR, FQNEAQ (reference sequence). This CDR3 has 16 residues. V shed 4 bases and J 3 bases; nucleotides not matched to a gene: 12. Written as DNA, the CDR3 is TGTGCCAGCAGCTCGACCAACACGGGACAGAACTACGAGCAGTACTTC. It encodes CASSSTNTGQNYEQYF.

CDR3 region: CASSDGTAIYGYTF. Here the CDR3 DNA reads TGTGCCAGCAGCGATGGGACAGCTATCTATGGCTACACCTTC. The chain couples TRBV9 to TRBJ1-2; 7 bases fit TRBD1. The germline gives CDR1 SGDLS, CDR2 YYNGEE. The CDR3 covers 14 residues. The V gene end was trimmed by 3 bases and the J gene end by 4 bases; junction bases not matched to a gene: 6.

This chain connects TRBV4-2 to TRBJ2-5; D is possibly TRBD1 (6 bases). The germline V gene encodes CDR1 LGHNA and CDR2 YNFKEQ. The CDR3 has 15 amino acids. Trimming took off 0 bases at V and 1 base at J, with 9 bases between the two ends. The CDR3 DNA follows: TGTGCCAGCAGCCAAGATCCGGACAGCCAAGAGACCCAGTACTTC. It translates to CASSQDPDSQETQYF.

CDR3 in DNA: TGCGCCAGCAGCCAAGATCGAGGGCTTAACAATGAGCAGTTCTTC. It is translated as CASSQDRGLNNEQFF. This chain connects TRBV4-3 to TRBJ2-1, with D perhaps matching TRBD2 (5 bases). Germline assignment: CDR1 LGHNA and CDR2 YSLEER. This CDR3 has 15 residues. Between the trimmed V and J ends, which lost 0 bases and 5 bases, there was a span of 11 bases.

The gene calls are TRBV7-8 and TRBJ2-7, with TRBD1 as a possible D gene (6 bases). The germline V and J ends were trimmed by 5 bases and 0 bases, with 11 bases remaining between them. CDR1 SGHVS and CDR2 FQNEAQ come from the germline V gene. This CDR3 is 14 amino acids long. CDR3 in DNA: TGTGCCAGCAGCACACAGGGAGTCTCCTACGAGCAGTACTTC. Its translation: CASSTQGVSYEQYF.

The V gene is TRBV18, the J gene TRBJ2-3, with D perhaps assigned TRBD1 or TRBD2 (6 bases each). CDR1 is KGHSH and CDR2 is LQKENI in the germline V gene. The CDR3 contains 15 residues. V was trimmed by 3 bases and J by 1 base, leaving 11 bases between them. CDR3 in amino acids: CASSPLRGGTDTQYF. In DNA, the CDR3 is TGTGCCAGCTCACCGCTTAGGGGGGGCACAGATACGCAGTATTTT.

The chain joins TRBV30 to TRBJ2-7, with 8 bases identical to TRBD2. J was trimmed by 2 bases and V by 5 bases; bases with no gene match: 8. Per germline, CDR1 GTSNPN and CDR2 SVGIG (reference sequence). This CDR3 comprises 14 residues. As DNA, the CDR3 is TGTGCCTGGGCTAGCGGGCTCTTCACCTACGAGCAGTACTTC. It specifies CAWASGLFTYEQYF.

V gene TRBV7-2 combines with J gene TRBJ2-2; unclear D gene. Per the germline V gene, CDR1 is SGHTA and CDR2 is FQGNSA. The CDR3 is 13 residues long. V lost 11 bases and J lost 0, with 10 bases in between. The CDR3, as DNA: TGTGCCCTGAAGCTTACGAACACCGGGGAGCTGTTTTTT. Amino acid sequence: CALKLTNTGELFF.

This sequence joins TRBV6-5 and TRBJ2-7, with 7 positions matching TRBD1. The CDR3 is 15 residues long. V trimming: 0 bases; J trimming: 3 bases; junction bases outside the gene matches: 5. Per the germline V gene, CDR1 is MNHEY and CDR2 is SVGAGI. The CDR3 coding sequence is TGTGCCAGCAGTTACTCTAGCAGGGGGATCTACGAGCAGTACTTC. This translates into CASSYSSRGIYEQYF.

The CDR3 sequence: CASKMTWGGNTIYF. The CDR3 region has the DNA TGTGCCAGTAAAATGACCTGGGGAGGAAACACCATATATTTT. This chain joins TRBV19 and TRBJ1-3, with no clear D. The CDR3 length is 14 residues. V lost 7 bases, J lost 4 bases, and 14 bases lay in between. Per the germline V gene, CDR1 is LNHDA and CDR2 is SQIVND (reference sequence).

This rearrangement joins TRBV30 to TRBJ1-1; TRBD1 is a possible D gene (6 bases). Germline V gene data show CDR1 as GTSNPN and CDR2 as SVGIG (reference sequence). The CDR3 covers 11 residues. The V gene lost 8 bases and the J gene lost 4 bases, with 11 bases spanning the gap. The CDR3, as DNA: TGTGCCGGGGGGCAGTTCACTGAAGCTTTCTTT. Protein sequence: CAGGQFTEAFF.

The chain recombines TRBV7-3 with TRBJ2-3, with 7 bases identical to TRBD2. The V gene end was trimmed by 5 bases and the J gene end by 1 base; junction bases not matched to a gene: 6. CDR1 is SGHTA, CDR2 FQGTGA, per germline. This CDR3 region has 15 residues. The CDR3 DNA follows: TGTGCCAGCAGCCGGACTAGAGAGGGCACAGATACGCAGTATTTT. This sequence encodes CASSRTREGTDTQYF.

Worth noting for this clone: One junction end does not reproduce the germline sequence, and a read error may be involved. This chain joins TRBV7-7 and TRBJ1-4; D is undetermined. CDR1 and CDR2 from the germline V gene are SSHAT and FNYEAQ (reference sequence). The CDR3 is made up of 15 amino acids. The CDR3 bases are TGTGCTAGCAGCAAATGGCCAGGCCCTAGGGAAAAACTGTTTTTT. It is translated as CASSKWPGPREKLFF.

The chain is built from TRBV19 and TRBJ2-2; D is ambiguous. Germline V gene lookup returns CDR1 LNHDA and CDR2 SQIVND (reference sequence). The CDR3 is made up of 13 amino acids. With 5 bases removed from V and 5 bases from J, the gap between germline ends came to 9 bases. The chain's CDR3 is CASSPALTGELFF. The CDR3 DNA follows: TGTGCCAGTAGTCCTGCCCTGACCGGGGAGCTGTTTTTT. Complete variable domain (other parts from reference TRBV19 and TRBJ2-2): DGGITQSPKYLFRKEGQNVTLSCEQNLNHDAMYWYRQDPGQGLRLIYYSQIVNDFQKGDIAEGYSVSREKKESFPLTVTSAQKNPTAFYLCASSPALTGELFFGEGSRLTVL.

The rearrangement links TRBV7-3 to TRBJ1-3; D is possibly TRBD1 (6 bases). The V and J ends lost 1 base and 4 bases respectively, with 14 bases between them. The CDR3 is 16 amino acids. Germline CDR1 and CDR2: SGHTA and FQGTGA. The CDR3 protein is CASSLRGQGNGNTIYF. The CDR3 bases are TGTGCCAGCAGCTTAAGGGGTCAGGGGAACGGAAACACCATATATTTT.